What follows are 2 T cell receptor beta chains derived from one specimen sequenced in a study of OX40 agonist ivuxolimab in advanced cancers. The library was generated by the immunoSEQ multiplex PCR assay. TCRdb obtained this table from immuneACCESS and retained in-frame rearrangements with V and J assigned. These tables miss some clones; where compared with another copy, unresolved V genes account for less than half of the shortfall, and the remainder is unexplained. The sample includes 45,000 to 60,000 clones, with around nine tenths observed a single time. The ten largest clones represent just under 8% of the sample. The sample in question was CD4+ or CD8+ T cells sorted from blood, obtained in a trial of the OX40 agonist ivuxolimab. The source is an adult with an advanced solid tumor such as melanoma, head and neck, liver or kidney cancer.

V gene TRBV10-3 combines with J gene TRBJ2-2; D call uncertain. V was clipped by 2 bases and J by 1 base, with 2 bases between them. The CDR3 loop spans 13 amino acids. The germline V gene encodes CDR1 ENHRY and CDR2 SYGVKD. The CDR3 protein is CAISEGNTGELFF. The CDR3 DNA follows: TGTGCCATCAGTGAGGGGAACACCGGGGAGCTGTTTTTT.

This chain links TRBV4-2 with TRBJ2-4; TRBD1 matches at 8 bases. With 5 bases clipped from V and 4 bases from J, the junction kept 19 bases outside the gene matches. The length of the CDR3 is 19 residues. Germline assignment: CDR1 LGHNA and CDR2 YNFKEQ. CDR3 DNA: TGTGCCAGCAGCGTTCTCCCAGAGGCGGGGACAGGAGATAAAAACATTCAGTACTTC. Translating it yields CASSVLPEAGTGDKNIQYF.